This T cell receptor (beta chain) was identified during a study of Ad26.COV2.S vaccination and SARS-CoV-2 variants. Treatment denoted: around 19 received Ad26.COV2.S at low or high dose, single or two shots; about 5 received placebo; per-sample allocation not given. Sampling occurred on day 63 after the first vaccine or placebo injection. Assay: immunoSEQ multiplex PCR; the TCRdb copy retains only in-frame clones and omits some. The table shows around 300,000 clones, with about 89% occurring only once. This CDR3 has 12 residues. Trimming cost V 2 bases and J 6 bases, with 8 bases left between them. Germline CDR1 is SGHDT and CDR2 is YYEEEE.

The sequence came from a person between 18 and 60 years old who received the Ad26.COV2.S COVID-19 vaccine or a placebo. The rearrangement uses TRBV5-6 and TRBJ2-5, with D possibly being TRBD1 (6 bases). The sequences come from peripheral blood, collected in a trial of Ad26.COV2.S vaccine versus placebo. DNA of the CDR3: TGTGCCAGCAGCTTCACAGGGAAGACCCAGTACTTC. Residues: CASSFTGKTQYF. The whole variable domain, filled in from reference TRBV5-6 and TRBJ2-5, reads DAGVTQSPTHLIKTRGQQVTLRCSPKSGHDTVSWYQQALGQGPQFIFQYYEEEERQRGNFPDRFSGHQFPNYSSELNVNALLLGDSALYLCASSFTGKTQYFGPGTRLLVL.